Listed below are T cell receptor beta chains from one sample, sequenced in a study of blood T cell repertoires in COVID-19. Assay: immunoSEQ multiplex PCR; the TCRdb copy retains only in-frame clones and omits some. The data show some 280,000 clones, 70% to 90% seen once. The specimen sequenced was peripheral blood. The source of these receptors is a woman in her 50s with active or convalescent COVID-19. The CDR3 runs from the conserved cysteine through the conserved F or W. The order of the fields is J gene, V gene, D gene, CDR3 protein. The D gene is left open where the match is weak.

j_call: TRBJ2-3; v_call: TRBV3-1/TRBV3-2; d_call: -; cdr3_aa: CASSQGDTQYF
j_call: TRBJ1-1; v_call: TRBV9; d_call: -; cdr3_aa: CASSDSPNTEAFF
j_call: TRBJ2-7; v_call: TRBV13; d_call: TRBD1; cdr3_aa: CASSWTGWTGSVYEQYF
j_call: TRBJ2-3; v_call: TRBV7-6; d_call: TRBD2; cdr3_aa: CASSSGLAGVSPFTDTQYF
j_call: TRBJ1-1; v_call: TRBV7-2; d_call: -; cdr3_aa: CASSLYGLNTEAFF
j_call: TRBJ1-2; v_call: TRBV6-5; d_call: TRBD1; cdr3_aa: CASSTIQGAGYGYTF
j_call: TRBJ2-1; v_call: TRBV20-1; d_call: TRBD2; cdr3_aa: CSASPLAGNWNEQFF
j_call: TRBJ2-2; v_call: TRBV11-2; d_call: TRBD1; cdr3_aa: CASSPIWTGGRGTGELFF
j_call: TRBJ2-7; v_call: TRBV19; d_call: -; cdr3_aa: CASSGQQGSVTRTYEQYF
j_call: TRBJ2-3; v_call: TRBV2; d_call: -; cdr3_aa: CASRGGEDTQYF
j_call: TRBJ2-4; v_call: TRBV28; d_call: TRBD1; cdr3_aa: CASSLGQLAKNIQYF
j_call: TRBJ2-7; v_call: TRBV6-5; d_call: TRBD2; cdr3_aa: CASTLSGAAAYEQYF
j_call: TRBJ2-1; v_call: TRBV27; d_call: TRBD1; cdr3_aa: CASSSMDRGAYNEQFF
j_call: TRBJ2-7; v_call: TRBV5-4; d_call: -; cdr3_aa: CASSLVGADSYEQYF
j_call: TRBJ2-4; v_call: TRBV28; d_call: TRBD2; cdr3_aa: CASSQSGKSAKNIQYF
j_call: TRBJ1-1; v_call: TRBV2; d_call: TRBD1; cdr3_aa: CASRFEGATEAFF
j_call: TRBJ2-2; v_call: TRBV19; d_call: TRBD2; cdr3_aa: CASSTPGGPRGELFF
j_call: TRBJ1-5; v_call: TRBV5-1; d_call: TRBD1; cdr3_aa: CASSWDSSSNQPQHF
j_call: TRBJ2-5; v_call: TRBV5-1; d_call: TRBD2; cdr3_aa: CASSTALAGGGETQYF
j_call: TRBJ1-6; v_call: TRBV3-1/TRBV3-2; d_call: -; cdr3_aa: CASSQGVGTPPPLHF
j_call: TRBJ1-1; v_call: TRBV5-1; d_call: TRBD1; cdr3_aa: CASSLKPGGGTEAFF
j_call: TRBJ2-7; v_call: TRBV7-6; d_call: TRBD2; cdr3_aa: CASSPTAGVSGDEQYF
j_call: TRBJ2-2; v_call: TRBV7-9; d_call: TRBD1; cdr3_aa: CASSPPGQGNTGELFF
j_call: TRBJ2-7; v_call: TRBV7-6; d_call: -; cdr3_aa: CASSLAGSGFYEQYF
j_call: TRBJ1-6; v_call: TRBV6-4; d_call: -; cdr3_aa: CASSVTPGNSPLHF
j_call: TRBJ2-5; v_call: TRBV28; d_call: -; cdr3_aa: CASTPATGPLQETQYF
j_call: TRBJ1-2; v_call: TRBV6-6; d_call: TRBD1; cdr3_aa: CASSYSDRVNYGYTF
j_call: TRBJ2-1; v_call: TRBV21-1; d_call: -; cdr3_aa: CASSKALRPSNNEQFF
j_call: TRBJ1-4; v_call: TRBV18; d_call: -; cdr3_aa: CASSPSHSKEKLFF
j_call: TRBJ1-5; v_call: TRBV29-1; d_call: -; cdr3_aa: CSVVGGPHQPQHF
j_call: TRBJ2-2; v_call: TRBV19; d_call: -; cdr3_aa: CASSTRGTGELFF
j_call: TRBJ2-7; v_call: TRBV3-1/TRBV3-2; d_call: -; cdr3_aa: CASSRGEMQQYF
j_call: TRBJ2-3; v_call: TRBV5-4; d_call: -; cdr3_aa: CASSLATASTDTQYF
j_call: TRBJ1-1; v_call: TRBV18; d_call: -; cdr3_aa: CASSPGLTGQGEAFF
j_call: TRBJ1-5; v_call: TRBV30; d_call: -; cdr3_aa: CAWSKGEGQPQHF
j_call: TRBJ1-2; v_call: TRBV7-3; d_call: -; cdr3_aa: CASSRTGMDGYTF
j_call: TRBJ2-7; v_call: TRBV10-1; d_call: -; cdr3_aa: CASSESIGAAPRF
j_call: TRBJ2-3; v_call: TRBV7-2; d_call: TRBD2; cdr3_aa: CASSPRLAGAGTDTQYF
j_call: TRBJ1-2; v_call: TRBV5-4; d_call: -; cdr3_aa: CASSSGLSSRGIWVYGYTF
j_call: TRBJ2-2; v_call: TRBV7-7; d_call: TRBD2; cdr3_aa: CASSRISGMIGELFF
j_call: TRBJ2-1; v_call: TRBV30; d_call: TRBD2; cdr3_aa: CAGSSGNHNEQFF